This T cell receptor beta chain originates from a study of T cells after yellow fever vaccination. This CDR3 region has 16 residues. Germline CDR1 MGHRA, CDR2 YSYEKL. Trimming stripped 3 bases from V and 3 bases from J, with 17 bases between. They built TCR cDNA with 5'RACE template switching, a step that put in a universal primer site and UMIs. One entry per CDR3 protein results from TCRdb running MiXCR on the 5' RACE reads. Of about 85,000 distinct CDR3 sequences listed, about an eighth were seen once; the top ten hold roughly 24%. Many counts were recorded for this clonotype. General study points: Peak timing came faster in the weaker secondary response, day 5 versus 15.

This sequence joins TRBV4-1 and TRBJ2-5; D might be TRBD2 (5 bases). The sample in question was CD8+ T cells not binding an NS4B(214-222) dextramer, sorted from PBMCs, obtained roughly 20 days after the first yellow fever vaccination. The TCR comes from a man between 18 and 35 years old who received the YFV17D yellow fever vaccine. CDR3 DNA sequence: TGCGCCAGCAGCCATTGGAAAGCGGCCTCCAAAGAGACCCAGTACTTC. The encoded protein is CASSHWKAASKETQYF.